This entry lists 13 T cell receptor beta chains sequenced from one sample in a study of cytomegalovirus exposure and HLA in healthy donors. It was with 60 Vbeta and 13 Jbeta primers that the PCR ran. TCRdb's table, derived via immunoSEQ multiplex PCR, lists solely in-frame clones and lacks some. The sample carries 150,000 or so clones, about 68% recorded once. The sequenced material came from PBMCs. The receptors were gathered from a young man in good health and CMV-seronegative.

The rearrangement links TRBV4-1 to TRBJ1-1, with D perhaps matching TRBD1 (6 bases). Per the germline V gene, CDR1 is MGHRA and CDR2 is YSYEKL. The CDR3 extends over 14 amino acids. The germline V and J ends were trimmed by 0 bases and 7 bases, with 12 bases remaining between them. The CDR3: CASSQDPGAGEAFF. CDR3 sequence (DNA): TGCGCCAGCAGCCAAGATCCAGGGGCGGGTGAAGCTTTCTTT.

The chain couples TRBV28 to TRBJ1-2, with 7 bases fitting TRBD1. Germline trimming cut 5 bases from V and 7 bases from J; bases unmatched to any gene: 10. Germline V gene sequence: CDR1 MDHEN, CDR2 SYDVKM. The CDR3 length is 14 residues. This CDR3 is CASSGIQGPRGYTF. The CDR3 DNA follows: TGTGCCAGCAGTGGCATACAGGGGCCTCGTGGCTACACCTTC.

The chain combines TRBV2 with TRBJ2-5, with TRBD2 as a possible D gene (5 bases). The germline CDR1 and CDR2 sequences are SNHLY and FYNNEI. The CDR3 contains 14 residues. The germline V and J ends were trimmed by 3 bases and 7 bases, with 15 bases remaining between them. The CDR3 DNA reads TGTGCCAGCAGTGACCGGACTGCCAGAGGGACCCAGTACTTC. It yields the protein CASSDRTARGTQYF.

The genes are TRBV2 and TRBJ2-3; 8 nucleotides align to TRBD2. The CDR3 runs to 14 residues. CDR1 is SNHLY, CDR2 FYNNEI, per germline. Trimming took 6 bases from V and 1 from J; bases not matched to a gene: 3. The CDR3 coding sequence is TGTGCCAGCAGCCGCGGGGGGCGCACAGATACGCAGTATTTT. This sequence encodes CASSRGGRTDTQYF.

The chain joins TRBV19 to TRBJ2-3; 7 bases fit TRBD1. There are 16 residues in the CDR3. Germline V gives CDR1 LNHDA, CDR2 SQIVND (reference sequence). V gave up 5 bases and J gave up 1 base; unmatched junction bases: 9. CDR3: CASSPRGPGGTDTQYF. In nucleotides, the CDR3 is TGTGCCAGTAGTCCTAGGGGGCCTGGAGGCACAGATACGCAGTATTTT.

The sample holds one count of this clone. The chain links TRBV4-2 to TRBJ2-2; 7 bases map to TRBD2. This CDR3 contains 15 residues. The V segment lost 4 bases and the J segment 5 bases; nucleotides outside the gene matches: 7. Looked up from germline, CDR1 is LGHNA and CDR2 is YNFKEQ. This CDR3 reads CASSPRQGGTGELFF. The CDR3 nucleotides are TGTGCCAGCAGCCCCAGGCAGGGAGGGACCGGGGAGCTGTTTTTT.

This sequence joins TRBV15 and TRBJ1-2, with TRBD1 as a possible D gene (5 bases). In germline, CDR1 is LNHNV, CDR2 YYDKDF (reference sequence). Trimming shortened V by 3 bases and J by 0 bases, and 17 bases separated the two germline ends. The CDR3 spans 17 residues. CDR3 DNA sequence: TGTGCCACCAGCAGCCTGGAGGGCAGGGCAGCTAACTATGGCTACACCTTC. It specifies CATSSLEGRAANYGYTF.

CDR3 DNA: TGTGCCAGCAGCCGCAGACAGGTCAGCACAGATACGCAGTATTTT. Amino acids: CASSRRQVSTDTQYF. This chain uses TRBV7-9 with TRBJ2-3, with D tentatively TRBD1 (6 bases). The ends were cut back, 5 bases at V and 0 bases at J, with 12 bases in the middle. The germline gives CDR1 SEHNR, CDR2 FQNEAQ (reference sequence). The CDR3 runs to 15 residues. Using reference TRBV7-9 and TRBJ2-3 for the parts outside the CDR3, the full variable domain is DTGVSQNPRHKITKRGQNVTFRCDPISEHNRLYWYRQTLGQGPEFLTYFQNEAQLEKSRLLSDRFSAERPKGSFSTLEIQRTEQGDSAMYLCASSRRQVSTDTQYFGPGTRLTVL.

This clone was detected only a few times. The chain employs TRBV18 and TRBJ1-1; D remains unclear. This CDR3 is built from 14 residues. Germline-derived CDR1 and CDR2 are KGHSH and LQKENI. V was trimmed by 3 bases and J by 1 base, leaving 9 bases between them. CDR3 protein: CASSPQLGNTEAFF. The CDR3 nucleotides read TGTGCCAGCTCACCGCAGCTAGGGAACACTGAAGCTTTCTTT.

The chain employs TRBV9 and TRBJ2-7; D perhaps matches TRBD2 (6 bases). V was pared by 1 base and J by 7 bases, with 15 bases between. Germline V gene lookup returns CDR1 SGDLS and CDR2 YYNGEE. This CDR3 is built from 14 residues. DNA for the CDR3: TGTGCCAGCAGCGTATCCCCGGGGGAAGGGGAGCAGTACTTC. Its protein is CASSVSPGEGEQYF.

This clone has a handful of counts. The rearrangement links TRBV6-4 to TRBJ2-3; D is perhaps TRBD1 (6 bases). In germline, CDR1 is MRHNA, CDR2 SNTAGT. The V and J ends lost 0 bases and 3 bases respectively, with 10 bases between them. The CDR3 runs to 15 residues. The CDR3: CASSDSWGPTDTQYF. As DNA, the CDR3 is TGTGCCAGCAGTGACTCATGGGGGCCAACAGATACGCAGTATTTT.

This clone was found a few times. The chain combines TRBV30 with TRBJ2-2; D remains ambiguous. The ends were cut back, 1 base at V and 0 bases at J, with 9 bases in the middle. Germline CDR1 reads GTSNPN; CDR2 reads SVGIG (reference sequence). The CDR3 runs 15 residues. CDR3 nucleotides: TGTGCCTGGAGTGAATATTCCGCGAACACCGGGGAGCTGTTTTTT. This translates into CAWSEYSANTGELFF.

The chain links TRBV19 to TRBJ1-5; 9 nucleotides agree with TRBD1. The CDR3 sequence is 16 residues long. Germline-derived CDR1 and CDR2 are LNHDA and SQIVND (reference sequence). J gave up 7 bases and V 5 bases, and 12 bases lay outside the gene matches. CDR3 sequence (DNA): TGTGCCAGTAGTGTAACCGGGACAGGGAAAGGCCAGCCCCAGCATTTT. Its protein is CASSVTGTGKGQPQHF.